Below, 11 T cell receptor beta chains from the same sample are listed, as sequenced in a study of T cell responses to AZD1222 COVID-19 vaccine. Sequencing was performed with immunoSEQ multiplex PCR; in TCRdb, only in-frame clones are kept and a portion is missing. This sample has about 120,000 clones; almost 95% occur once, and the top ten carry 1.5% to 2%. The sequencing here drew on peripheral blood, taken 28 days after the second AZD1222 dose. The receptors come from an adult who received the AZD1222 COVID-19 vaccine.

This clone was seen a handful of times. The chain links TRBV4-1 to TRBJ1-3, with 8 bases identical to TRBD1. The CDR3 runs to 18 residues. Losses at the gene ends were 0 bases for V and 0 bases for J; bases not matched to a gene: 7. The germline gives CDR1 MGHRA, CDR2 YSYEKL. In DNA form, the CDR3 reads TGCGCCAGCAGCCAAGATGGGGGGACAGGATTCTCTGGAAACACCATATATTTT. Its protein is CASSQDGGTGFSGNTIYF.

The chain has TRBV9 and TRBJ2-2; 7 bases match TRBD1. V lost 0 bases, J lost 6 bases, and 8 bases stayed unmatched. The germline V gene encodes CDR1 SGDLS and CDR2 YYNGEE. This CDR3 region has 16 residues. The CDR3: CASSVEQGINPGELFF. The CDR3 DNA is TGTGCCAGCAGCGTAGAACAGGGGATAAACCCCGGGGAGCTGTTTTTT.

The rearrangement joins TRBV19 to TRBJ2-1; D could derive from TRBD1 or TRBD2 (6 bases each). The ends were cut back, 2 bases at V and 1 base at J, with 21 bases in the middle. Germline CDR1 and CDR2: LNHDA and SQIVND (reference sequence). There are 19 residues in the CDR3. The CDR3 DNA sequence: TGTGCCAGTAGTATAAGGGGGACTCACTTTGGTAGGTCCTACAATGAGCAGTTCTTC. Translating it yields CASSIRGTHFGRSYNEQFF.

The genes are TRBV7-9 and TRBJ1-1, with TRBD1 matching over 10 bases. Germline-derived CDR1 and CDR2 are SEHNR and FQNEAQ (reference sequence). J was trimmed by 0 bases and V by 5 bases; bases with no gene match: 9. This CDR3 comprises 17 residues. The CDR3 reads CASSADRGPPMNTEAFF. The CDR3 DNA is TGTGCCAGCAGCGCCGACAGGGGGCCTCCGATGAACACTGAAGCTTTCTTT.

DNA of the CDR3: TGTGCCAGCAGTTACTCGGGTGGGCCAACCGGGGAGACCCAGTACTTC. Amino acids: CASSYSGGPTGETQYF. The chain combines TRBV6-6 with TRBJ2-5; no reliable D call. This CDR3 has 16 residues. CDR1 and CDR2 from the germline V gene are MNHNY and SVGAGI (reference sequence). V was clipped by 0 bases and J by 5 bases, with 16 bases between them.

J is TRBJ2-2 and V is TRBV2, with 8 bases lining up with TRBD1. V lost 0 bases to trimming and J lost 5 bases; unmatched junction nucleotides: 8. This CDR3 is built from 17 residues. CDR1 is SNHLY, CDR2 FYNNEI, per germline. CDR3 amino acids: CASSEALQGVFTGELFF. The CDR3 DNA reads as TGTGCCAGCAGTGAAGCGCTACAGGGGGTTTTTACCGGGGAGCTGTTTTTT.

The chain employs TRBV7-6 and TRBJ2-5, with D possibly TRBD2 on 5 matching bases. Per germline, CDR1 SGHVS and CDR2 FNYEAQ. The germline V and J ends were trimmed by 4 bases and 7 bases, with 16 bases remaining between them. The CDR3 runs to 14 residues. Here the CDR3 DNA reads TGTGCCAGCAGCTCAACCATTAGAGAGGGGACCCAGTACTTC. Translating gives CASSSTIREGTQYF.

The CDR3 nucleotides read TGTGCCAGCAGCTTAGCGGGAGGGACCTACAATGAGCAGTTCTTC. It specifies CASSLAGGTYNEQFF. This chain joins TRBV7-2 and TRBJ2-1; TRBD2 aligns across 7 bases. There are 15 residues in the CDR3. The V and J ends lost 0 bases and 2 bases, in that order; junction bases with no gene match: 1. CDR1 is SGHTA, CDR2 FQGNSA, per germline. Full variable domain (missing parts from reference TRBV7-2 and TRBJ2-1): GAGVSQSPSNKVTEKGKDVELRCDPISGHTALYWYRQSLGQGLEFLIYFQGNSAPDKSGLPSDRFSAERTGGSVSTLTIQRTQQEDSAVYLCASSLAGGTYNEQFFGPGTRLTVL.

This clone was recorded once. This rearrangement joins TRBV28 to TRBJ1-4, with TRBD1 identical over 7 bases. V lost 6 bases to trimming and J lost 2 bases; unmatched junction nucleotides: 3. The germline CDR1 and CDR2 sequences are MDHEN and SYDVKM. CDR3 size: 14 residues. CDR3 bases: TGTGCCAGCAGAACGACAGGGACTAATGAAAAACTGTTTTTT. Its protein is CASRTTGTNEKLFF.

This clone has just one count. The V gene is TRBV6-5, the J gene TRBJ1-2; tentatively, D is TRBD1 (5 bases). This CDR3 is built from 12 residues. Trimming shortened V by 5 bases and J by 8 bases, and 12 bases separated the two germline ends. Per germline, CDR1 MNHEY and CDR2 SVGAGI. The CDR3 loop is CASSRDRWGYTF. DNA for the CDR3: TGTGCCAGCAGTCGAGACAGATGGGGCTACACCTTC.

The rearrangement uses TRBV7-9 and TRBJ2-2; D unresolved. Germline V lookup: CDR1 SEHNR, CDR2 FQNEAQ (reference sequence). The CDR3 has 11 residues. The V gene lost 6 bases and the J gene lost 5 bases, with 4 bases spanning the gap. CDR3 in DNA: TGTGCCAGCAGGGATACCGGGGAGCTGTTTTTT. This translates into CASRDTGELFF. Together with reference TRBV7-9 and TRBJ2-2, the CDR3 gives the full variable domain: DTGVSQNPRHKITKRGQNVTFRCDPISEHNRLYWYRQTLGQGPEFLTYFQNEAQLEKSRLLSDRFSAERPKGSFSTLEIQRTEQGDSAMYLCASRDTGELFFGEGSRLTVL.